A selection of T cell receptor beta chains follows, all from one sample in a study of post-analysis software for immune sequencing data. Each CDR3 protein gets one entry after TCRdb re-called the PCR reads with MiXCR. This sample has hundreds of thousands of distinct CDR3 sequences, with 59% found just once. Sequencing input: blood. The receptors shown here come from a girl aged 2 to 9 with multiple sclerosis. The CDR3 runs from the conserved cysteine through the conserved F or W. The order of the fields is J gene, V gene, clone size, CDR3 protein. Some rows have no size entry. The others give once, few or many, or a class for an expanded clone.

>TRBJ1-5|TRBV27|few
CASSFSTGGRSNQPQHF
>TRBJ2-1|TRBV6-5|.
CASSYGVRGNEQFF
>TRBJ2-3|TRBV5-1|once
CASSSLGLAGGARTDTQYF
>TRBJ1-5|TRBV12-3/TRBV12-4|.
CASSGGVQPQHF
>TRBJ2-4|TRBV27|.
CASSSASGRPKNIQYF
>TRBJ1-2|TRBV29-1|.
CSVESAGLGYTF
>TRBJ2-1|TRBV29-1|.
CSVEDGAVSSYNEQFF
>TRBJ2-2|TRBV15|once
CATSRDVLADYGELFF
>TRBJ2-4|TRBV7-2|.
CASSLVVDRVAKNIQYF
>TRBJ2-5|TRBV10-3|.
CAISLSSHRGQETQYF
>TRBJ1-5|TRBV5-1|few
CASSSRLWTGPNQPQHF
>TRBJ2-3|TRBV11-3|.
CASSPWGDRETDTQYF
>TRBJ1-5|TRBV20-1|.
CSASGSNQNQPQHF
>.|TRBV4-3|.
CASSQQAGWASYEQYF
>TRBJ2-3|TRBV20-1|.
CSARDPAGGWADTQYF
>TRBJ2-4|TRBV20-1|.
CSARDSRAGQQYF
>TRBJ2-3|TRBV7-3|.
CASSRPTSGLLSSTDTQYF
>TRBJ2-3|TRBV20-1|few
CSAREGGTDTQYF
>TRBJ1-1|TRBV29-1|.
CSVPTGVGTEAFF
>TRBJ2-1|TRBV7-2|once
CASSLGGVGQGGYEQFF
>TRBJ2-1|TRBV6-6|.
CASSYSTVRENEQFF
>TRBJ2-3|TRBV6-1|few
CASTMGGGADTQYF
>TRBJ1-1|TRBV10-3|.
CAISVEPGNTEAFF
>TRBJ1-1|TRBV5-1|.
CASSYNVGWGNSNTEAFF
>TRBJ1-5|TRBV27|.
CASSLISGGIQPQHF
>TRBJ2-1|TRBV24-1|.
CATSGDRDLLFF
>TRBJ2-2|TRBV4-3|.
CASSLDLAATGELFF
>TRBJ2-3|TRBV6-4|.
CASSETGISTDTQYF
>TRBJ1-2|TRBV7-9|.
CASSWTGGNYGYTF
>TRBJ2-2|TRBV4-1|.
CASSQDKGTPLNTGELFF
>TRBJ2-3|TRBV11-2|.
CASSLVDNTDTQYF
>TRBJ1-2|TRBV6-5|.
CASSYKRADYGYTF
>TRBJ2-1|TRBV9|.
CASSLTSGVNEQFF
>TRBJ1-2|TRBV29-1|.
CSGAPGTGGYGYTF
>TRBJ2-2|TRBV29-1|few
CSVRDGGELFF
>TRBJ1-2|TRBV5-1|.
CASSLVGALHYGYTF
>TRBJ1-2|TRBV30|.
CAWRITGRDGYTF
>TRBJ1-1|TRBV5-1|once
CASRRTGGGANTEAFF
>TRBJ1-2|TRBV19|.
CASSIGGLQTANYGYTF
>TRBJ1-5|TRBV24-1|few
CATSGGGNQPQHF